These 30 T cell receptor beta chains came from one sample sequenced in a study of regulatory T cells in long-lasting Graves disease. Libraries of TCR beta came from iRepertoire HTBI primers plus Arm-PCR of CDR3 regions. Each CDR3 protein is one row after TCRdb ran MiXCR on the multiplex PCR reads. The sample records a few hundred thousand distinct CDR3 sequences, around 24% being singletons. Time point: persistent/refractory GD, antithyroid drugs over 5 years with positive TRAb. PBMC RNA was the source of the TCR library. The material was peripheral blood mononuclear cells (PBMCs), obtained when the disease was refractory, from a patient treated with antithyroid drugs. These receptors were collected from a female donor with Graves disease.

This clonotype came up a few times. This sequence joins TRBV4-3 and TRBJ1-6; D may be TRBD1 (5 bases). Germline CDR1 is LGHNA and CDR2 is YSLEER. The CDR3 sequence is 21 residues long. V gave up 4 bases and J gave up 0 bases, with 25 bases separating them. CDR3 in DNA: TGCGCCAGCAGCCTTCAATACCCGGGACTCCTGCTGGGCTCCTATAATTCACCCCTCCACTTT. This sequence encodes CASSLQYPGLLLGSYNSPLHF.

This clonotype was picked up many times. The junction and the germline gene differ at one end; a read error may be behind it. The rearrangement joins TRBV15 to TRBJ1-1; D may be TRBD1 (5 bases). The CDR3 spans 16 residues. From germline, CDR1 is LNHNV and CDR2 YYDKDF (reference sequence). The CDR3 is CATSRDKGVENTEAFF. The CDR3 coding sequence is TGTGCCACCAGCAGAGATAAAGGGGTCGAGAACACTGAAGCCTTCTTT.

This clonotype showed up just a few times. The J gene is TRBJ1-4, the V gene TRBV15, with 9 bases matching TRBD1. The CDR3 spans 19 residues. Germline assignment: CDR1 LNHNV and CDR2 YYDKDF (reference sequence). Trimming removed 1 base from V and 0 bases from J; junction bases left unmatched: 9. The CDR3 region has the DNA TGTGCCACCAGCAGAGGGTTGAGGGACAGGGATGCAACTAATGAAAAACTGTTTTTT. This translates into CATSRGLRDRDATNEKLFF. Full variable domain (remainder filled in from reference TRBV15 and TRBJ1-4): DAMVIQNPRYQVTQFGKPVTLSCSQTLNHNVMYWYQQKSSQAPKLLFHYYDKDFNNEADTPDNFQSRRPNTSFCFLDIRSPGLGDTAMYLCATSRGLRDRDATNEKLFFGSGTQLSVL.

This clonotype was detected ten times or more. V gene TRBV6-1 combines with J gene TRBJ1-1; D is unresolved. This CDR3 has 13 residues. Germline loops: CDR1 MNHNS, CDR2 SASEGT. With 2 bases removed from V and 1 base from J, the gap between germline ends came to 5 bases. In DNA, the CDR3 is TGTGCCAGCAGTGAAAAAACGAACACTGAAGCTTTCTTT. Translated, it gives CASSEKTNTEAFF.

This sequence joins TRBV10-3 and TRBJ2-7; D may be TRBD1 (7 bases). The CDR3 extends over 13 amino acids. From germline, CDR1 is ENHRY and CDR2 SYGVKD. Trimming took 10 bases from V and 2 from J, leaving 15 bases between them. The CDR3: CASGTAKTYEQYF. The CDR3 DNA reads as TGTGCCAGCGGGACAGCAAAAACCTACGAGCAGTACTTC.

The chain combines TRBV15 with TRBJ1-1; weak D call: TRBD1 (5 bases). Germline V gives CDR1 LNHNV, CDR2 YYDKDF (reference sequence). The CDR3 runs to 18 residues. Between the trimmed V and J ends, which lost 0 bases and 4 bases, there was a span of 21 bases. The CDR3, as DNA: TGTGCCACCAGCAGAGATCCCACTTTTGAGGGGTTGGGCACTGAAGCTTTCTTT. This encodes CATSRDPTFEGLGTEAFF.

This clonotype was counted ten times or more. This CDR3 reads CASSSVTRAFYEQYF. CDR3 nucleotide sequence: TGTGCCAGCAGCTCGGTGACGAGGGCCTTCTACGAGCAGTACTTC. The V gene is TRBV7-8, the J gene TRBJ2-7; possible D gene TRBD2, 5 bases. Trimming removed 4 bases from V and 3 bases from J, with 16 bases in between. CDR1 and CDR2 from the germline V gene are SGHVS and FQNEAQ. The CDR3 totals 15 residues.

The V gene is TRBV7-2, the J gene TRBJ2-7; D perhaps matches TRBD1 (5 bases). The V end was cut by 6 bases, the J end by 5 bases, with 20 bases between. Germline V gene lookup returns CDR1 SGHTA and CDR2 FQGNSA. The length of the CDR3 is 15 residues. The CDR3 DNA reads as TGTGCCAGCAGATCCAGGGTTGCTCCCCGTAACGAGCAGTACTTC. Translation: CASRSRVAPRNEQYF.

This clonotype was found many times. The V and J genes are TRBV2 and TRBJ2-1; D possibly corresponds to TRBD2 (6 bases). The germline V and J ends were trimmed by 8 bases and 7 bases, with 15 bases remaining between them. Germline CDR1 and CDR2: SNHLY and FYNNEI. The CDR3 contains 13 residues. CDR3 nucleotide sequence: TGTGCCAGCGGAAAGGAGGGATGGAATGAGCAGTTCTTC. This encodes CASGKEGWNEQFF. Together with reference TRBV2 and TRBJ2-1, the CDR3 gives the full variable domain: EPEVTQTPSHQVTQMGQEVILRCVPISNHLYFYWYRQILGQKVEFLVSFYNNEISEKSEIFDDQFSVERPDGSNFTLKIRSTKLEDSAMYFCASGKEGWNEQFFGPGTRLTVL.

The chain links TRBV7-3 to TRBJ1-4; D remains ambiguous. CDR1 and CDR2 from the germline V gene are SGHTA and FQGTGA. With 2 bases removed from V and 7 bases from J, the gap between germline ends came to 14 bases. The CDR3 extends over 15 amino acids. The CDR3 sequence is CASSLVDRGSEKLFF. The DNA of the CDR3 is TGTGCCAGCAGCTTAGTAGACCGAGGCTCTGAAAAACTGTTTTTT.

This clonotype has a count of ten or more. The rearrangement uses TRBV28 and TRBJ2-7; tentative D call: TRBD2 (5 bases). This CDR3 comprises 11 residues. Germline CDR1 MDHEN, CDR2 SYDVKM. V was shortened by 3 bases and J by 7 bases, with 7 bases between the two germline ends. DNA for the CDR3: TGTGCCAGCAGTTTTTCGGGAGAGCAGTACTTC. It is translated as CASSFSGEQYF.

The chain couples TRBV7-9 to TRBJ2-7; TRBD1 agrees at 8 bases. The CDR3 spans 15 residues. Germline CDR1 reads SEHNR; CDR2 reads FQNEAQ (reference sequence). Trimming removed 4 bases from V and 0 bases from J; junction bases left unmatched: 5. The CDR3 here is CASSSDRELSYEQYF. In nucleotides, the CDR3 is TGTGCCAGCAGCTCGGACAGGGAGCTCTCCTACGAGCAGTACTTC.

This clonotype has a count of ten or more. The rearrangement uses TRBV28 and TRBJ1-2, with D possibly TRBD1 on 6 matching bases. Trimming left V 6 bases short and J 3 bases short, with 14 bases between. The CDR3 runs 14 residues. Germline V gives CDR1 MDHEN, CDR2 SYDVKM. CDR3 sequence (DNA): TGTGCCAGCAGCCAAGGGGGGGGCGACTATGGCTACACCTTC. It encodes CASSQGGGDYGYTF.

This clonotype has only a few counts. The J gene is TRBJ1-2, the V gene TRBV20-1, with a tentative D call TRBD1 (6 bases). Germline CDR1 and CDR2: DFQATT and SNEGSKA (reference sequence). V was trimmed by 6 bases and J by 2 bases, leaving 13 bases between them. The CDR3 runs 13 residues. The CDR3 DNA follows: TGCAGTGCAATCCCGGGACAAAACTATGGCTACACCTTC. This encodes CSAIPGQNYGYTF.

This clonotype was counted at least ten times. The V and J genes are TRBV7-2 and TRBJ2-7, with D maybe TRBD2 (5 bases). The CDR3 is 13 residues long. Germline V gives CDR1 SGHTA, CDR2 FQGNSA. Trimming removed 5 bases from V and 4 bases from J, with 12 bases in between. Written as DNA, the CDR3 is TGTGCCAGCAGCCGTACTGGGGAGTACGAGCAGTACTTC. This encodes CASSRTGEYEQYF.

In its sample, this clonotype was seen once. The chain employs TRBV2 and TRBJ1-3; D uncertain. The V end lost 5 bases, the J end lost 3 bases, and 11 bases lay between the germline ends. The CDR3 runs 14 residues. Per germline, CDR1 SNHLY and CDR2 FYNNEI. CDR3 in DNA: TGTGCCAGCAGTTTAGCTGGGAATGGAAACACCATATATTTT. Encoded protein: CASSLAGNGNTIYF.

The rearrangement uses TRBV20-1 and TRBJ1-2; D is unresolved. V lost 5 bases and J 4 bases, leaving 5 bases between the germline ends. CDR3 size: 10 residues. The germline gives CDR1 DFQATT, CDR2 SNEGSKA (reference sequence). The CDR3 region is CSALPYGYTF. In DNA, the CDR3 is TGCAGTGCTCTCCCCTATGGCTACACCTTC.

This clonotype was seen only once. CDR3 residues: CASSQREKYEQYF. CDR3 nucleotide sequence: TGTGCCAGCAGCCAGAGAGAGAAGTACGAGCAGTACTTC. The chain links TRBV7-9 to TRBJ2-7; D unclear. V was pared by 5 bases and J by 4 bases, with 12 bases between. The CDR3 covers 13 residues. Germline V gene sequence: CDR1 SEHNR, CDR2 FQNEAQ (reference sequence).

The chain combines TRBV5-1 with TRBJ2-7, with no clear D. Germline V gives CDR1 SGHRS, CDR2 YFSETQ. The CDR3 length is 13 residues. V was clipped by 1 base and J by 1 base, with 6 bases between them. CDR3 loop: CASSLTASYEQYF. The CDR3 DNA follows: TGCGCCAGCAGCTTGACAGCTTCCTACGAGCAGTACTTC.

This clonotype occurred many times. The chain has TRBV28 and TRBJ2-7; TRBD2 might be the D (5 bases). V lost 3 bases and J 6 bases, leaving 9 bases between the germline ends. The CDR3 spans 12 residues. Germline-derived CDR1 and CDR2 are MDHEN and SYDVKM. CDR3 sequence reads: CASSFRGIEQYF. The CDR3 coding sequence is TGTGCCAGCAGTTTTCGAGGGATCGAGCAGTACTTC.

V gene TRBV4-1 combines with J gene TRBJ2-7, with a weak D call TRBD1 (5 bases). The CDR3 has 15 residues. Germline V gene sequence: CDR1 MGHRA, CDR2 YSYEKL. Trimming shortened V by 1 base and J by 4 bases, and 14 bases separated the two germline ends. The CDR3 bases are TGCGCCAGCAGCCAAGCTCAGGGTATAGGGTACGAGCAGTACTTC. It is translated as CASSQAQGIGYEQYF.

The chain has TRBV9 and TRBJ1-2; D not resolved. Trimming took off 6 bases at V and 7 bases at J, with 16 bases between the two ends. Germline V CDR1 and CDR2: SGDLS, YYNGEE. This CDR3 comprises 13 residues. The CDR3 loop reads CASNGERHGGYTF. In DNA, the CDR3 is TGTGCCAGCAATGGGGAACGCCACGGTGGCTACACCTTC.

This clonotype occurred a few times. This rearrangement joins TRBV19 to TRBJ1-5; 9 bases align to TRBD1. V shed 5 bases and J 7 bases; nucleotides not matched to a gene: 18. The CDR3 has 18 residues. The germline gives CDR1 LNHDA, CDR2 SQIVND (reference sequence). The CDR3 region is CASSSRGTGGQTGQPQHF. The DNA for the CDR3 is TGTGCCAGTAGTTCCAGGGGCACAGGGGGCCAAACGGGCCAGCCCCAGCATTTT.

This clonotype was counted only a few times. CDR3 in amino acids: CASSPKGLAGPGSTGELFF. DNA of the CDR3: TGTGCCAGCAGCCCAAAGGGACTAGCGGGGCCAGGGAGCACCGGGGAGCTGTTTTTT. The V call is TRBV11-2, the J call TRBJ2-2; 13 nucleotides agree with TRBD2. The germline V gene has CDR1 SGHAT and CDR2 FQNNGV. The CDR3 length is 19 residues. Trimming cost V 5 bases and J 4 bases; bases outside gene matches: 13.

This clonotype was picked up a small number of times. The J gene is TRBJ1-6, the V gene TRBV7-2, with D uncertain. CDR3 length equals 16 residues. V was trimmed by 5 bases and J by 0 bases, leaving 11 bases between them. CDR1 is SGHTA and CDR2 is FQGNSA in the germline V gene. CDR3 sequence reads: CASSRQASSYNSPLHF. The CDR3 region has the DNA TGTGCCAGCAGCCGCCAAGCGAGCTCCTATAATTCACCCCTCCACTTT.

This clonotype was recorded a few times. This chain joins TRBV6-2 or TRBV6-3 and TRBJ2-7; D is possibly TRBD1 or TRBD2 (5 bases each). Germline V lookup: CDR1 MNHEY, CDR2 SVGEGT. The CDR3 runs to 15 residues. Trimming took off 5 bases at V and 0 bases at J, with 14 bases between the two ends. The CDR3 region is CASSDAGTRSYEQYF. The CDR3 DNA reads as TGTGCCAGCAGTGACGCCGGGACGCGCTCCTACGAGCAGTACTTC.

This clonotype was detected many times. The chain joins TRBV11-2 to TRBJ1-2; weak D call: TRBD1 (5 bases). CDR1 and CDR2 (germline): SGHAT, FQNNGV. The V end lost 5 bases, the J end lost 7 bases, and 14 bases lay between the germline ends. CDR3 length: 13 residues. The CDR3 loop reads CASSTAQGTGYTF. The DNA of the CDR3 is TGTGCCAGCAGCACCGCTCAGGGAACTGGCTACACCTTC.

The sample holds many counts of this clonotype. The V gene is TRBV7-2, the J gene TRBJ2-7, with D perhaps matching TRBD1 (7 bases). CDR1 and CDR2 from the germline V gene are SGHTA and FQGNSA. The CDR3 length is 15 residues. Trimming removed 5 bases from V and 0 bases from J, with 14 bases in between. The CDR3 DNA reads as TGTGCCAGCAGCGCGGGACAGACGAGCTCCTACGAGCAGTACTTC. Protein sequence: CASSAGQTSSYEQYF.

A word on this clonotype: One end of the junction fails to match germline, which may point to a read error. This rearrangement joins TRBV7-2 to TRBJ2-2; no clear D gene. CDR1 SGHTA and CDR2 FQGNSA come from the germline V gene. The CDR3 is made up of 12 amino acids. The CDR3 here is CASSHGYGELFF. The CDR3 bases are TGCGCCAGCAGCCACGGCTACGGGGAGCTGTTTTTT.

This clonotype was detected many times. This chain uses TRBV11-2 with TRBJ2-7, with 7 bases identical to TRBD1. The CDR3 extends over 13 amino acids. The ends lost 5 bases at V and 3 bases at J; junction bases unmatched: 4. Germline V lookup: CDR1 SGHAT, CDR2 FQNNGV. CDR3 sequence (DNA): TGTGCCAGCAGCCCCGGACAGGTCTACGAGCAGTACTTC. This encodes CASSPGQVYEQYF. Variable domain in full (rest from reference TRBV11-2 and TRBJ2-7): EAGVAQSPRYKIIEKRQSVAFWCNPISGHATLYWYQQILGQGPKLLIQFQNNGVVDDSQLPKDRFSAERLKGVDSTLKIQPAKLEDSAVYLCASSPGQVYEQYFGPGTRLTVT.